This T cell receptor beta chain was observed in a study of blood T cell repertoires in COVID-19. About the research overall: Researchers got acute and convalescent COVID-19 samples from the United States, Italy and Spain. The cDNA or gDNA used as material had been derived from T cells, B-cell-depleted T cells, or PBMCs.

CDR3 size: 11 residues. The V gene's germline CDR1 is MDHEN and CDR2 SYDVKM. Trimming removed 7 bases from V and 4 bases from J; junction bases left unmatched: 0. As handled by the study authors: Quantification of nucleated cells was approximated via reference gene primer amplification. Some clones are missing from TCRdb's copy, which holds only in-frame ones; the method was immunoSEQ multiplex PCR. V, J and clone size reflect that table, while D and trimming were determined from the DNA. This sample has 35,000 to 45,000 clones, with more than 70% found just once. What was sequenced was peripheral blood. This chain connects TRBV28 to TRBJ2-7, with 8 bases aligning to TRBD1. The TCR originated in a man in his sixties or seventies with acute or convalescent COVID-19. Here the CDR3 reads CASNRGYEQYF. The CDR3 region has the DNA TGTGCCAGCAACAGGGGGTACGAGCAGTACTTC.